One sample yielded the 5 T cell receptor beta chains listed below, sequenced in a study of shared clonotypes between healthy human individuals. TCRdb's table, derived via immunoSEQ multiplex PCR, lists solely in-frame clones and lacks some. The sample yields approximately 1,500,000 clones, approximately 98% seen once. The sample was naive CD4+ T cells sorted from blood. Indicated subset: CD45RA+ positively selected. The receptors originated from a man in his thirties or forties in good health.

V and J are TRBV2 and TRBJ2-1, with TRBD2 identical over 12 bases. Germline CDR1 SNHLY, CDR2 FYNNEI. The CDR3 loop spans 14 amino acids. Losses at the gene ends were 6 bases for V and 6 bases for J; bases not matched to a gene: 3. In DNA form, the CDR3 reads TGTGCCAGCAGGGGACTAGCGGGTTCCAATGAGCAGTTCTTC. Translation: CASRGLAGSNEQFF.

The chain has TRBV27 and TRBJ2-7; the D gene is possibly TRBD2 (6 bases). The V end lost 7 bases, the J end lost 0 bases, and 19 bases lay between the germline ends. This CDR3 is built from 16 residues. CDR1 and CDR2 from the germline V gene are MNHEY and SMNVEV (reference sequence). As DNA, the CDR3 is TGTGCCAGCAAACTCACCCCGCGGGACCCCTCCTACGAGCAGTACTTC. Residues: CASKLTPRDPSYEQYF.

The V call is TRBV7-9, the J call TRBJ2-7, with 12 bases fitting TRBD2. The CDR3 length is 15 residues. V was clipped by 5 bases and J by 0 bases; unmatched bases: 2. The germline CDR1 and CDR2 sequences are SEHNR and FQNEAQ (reference sequence). CDR3 nucleotides: TGTGCCAGCAGCAGGACTAGCGGGGACTCCTACGAGCAGTACTTC. This codes for CASSRTSGDSYEQYF.

The chain carries TRBV6-5 and TRBJ2-1; D possibly corresponds to TRBD1 (5 bases). The CDR3 length is 13 residues. Germline V gives CDR1 MNHEY, CDR2 SVGAGI. Between the trimmed V and J ends, which lost 6 bases and 4 bases, there was a span of 10 bases. The CDR3 spells CASSLDTYNEQFF. CDR3 DNA: TGTGCCAGCAGCCTGGACACTTACAATGAGCAGTTCTTC.

The gene calls are TRBV28 and TRBJ2-4; D gene uncertain. There are 15 residues in the CDR3. Germline lookup yields CDR1 MDHEN and CDR2 SYDVKM. V gave up 2 bases and J gave up 7 bases, with 15 bases separating them. CDR3 amino acids: CASSLKAYPSNIQYF. The CDR3 region has the DNA TGTGCCAGCAGTTTAAAGGCCTACCCCAGTAACATTCAGTACTTC.